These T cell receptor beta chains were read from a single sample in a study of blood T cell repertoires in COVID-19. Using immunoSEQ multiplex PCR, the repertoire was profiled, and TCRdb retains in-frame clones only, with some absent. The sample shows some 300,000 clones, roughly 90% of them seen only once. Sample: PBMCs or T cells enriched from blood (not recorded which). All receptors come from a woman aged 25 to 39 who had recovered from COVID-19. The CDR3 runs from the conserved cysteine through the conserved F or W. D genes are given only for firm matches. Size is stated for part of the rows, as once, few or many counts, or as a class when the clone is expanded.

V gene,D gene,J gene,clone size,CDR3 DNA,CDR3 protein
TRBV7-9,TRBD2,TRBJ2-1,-,TGTGCCAGCAGCTCGGGACTAGCGGGGGACAATGAGCAGTTCTTC,CASSSGLAGDNEQFF
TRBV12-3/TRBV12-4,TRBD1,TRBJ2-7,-,TGTGCCAGCAGCATTCAACAGGGGGCCGAGCAGTACTTC,CASSIQQGAEQYF
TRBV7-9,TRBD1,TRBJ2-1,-,TGTGCCAGCAGCTGGTCGGGACAGGGGCCCCACAATGAGCAGTTCTTC,CASSWSGQGPHNEQFF
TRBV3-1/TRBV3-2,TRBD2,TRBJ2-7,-,TGTGCCAGCAGCAAGGGACTAGCGGATCCCTACGAGCAGTACTTC,CASSKGLADPYEQYF
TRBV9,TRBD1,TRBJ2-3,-,TGTGCCAGCAGCGTAGAGAGGGGACAGGGACACACAGATACGCAGTATTTT,CASSVERGQGHTDTQYF
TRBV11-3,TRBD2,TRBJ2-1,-,TGTGCCAGCAGCCAAGTAGCGGGGCTCGACAATGAGCAGTTCTTC,CASSQVAGLDNEQFF
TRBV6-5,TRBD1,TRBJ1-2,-,TGTGCCAGCAGTTACGGGACAGGCAACTATGGCTACACCTTC,CASSYGTGNYGYTF
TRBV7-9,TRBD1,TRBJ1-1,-,TGTGCCAGCAGCCCCGACAGGGGTGCCACTGAAGCTTTCTTT,CASSPDRGATEAFF
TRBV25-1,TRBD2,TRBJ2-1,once,TGTGCCAGCAGTGACGGGGGGGGTTACTCCTACAATGAGCAGTTCTTC,CASSDGGGYSYNEQFF
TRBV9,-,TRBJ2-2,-,TGTGCCAGCAGCGTGACCAGCGCGAACACCGGGGAGCTGTTTTTT,CASSVTSANTGELFF
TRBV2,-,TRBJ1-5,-,TGTGCCAGCGGTGAACAGGGATGGGCCAGGCATTTT,CASGEQGWARHF
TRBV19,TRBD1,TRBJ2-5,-,TGTGCCAGTAGTCCAAGACAGGGGGCGAGGGGAGAGACCCAGTACTTC,CASSPRQGARGETQYF
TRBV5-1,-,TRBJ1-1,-,TGCGCCAGCAGCCCATACAGGGACACTGAAGCTTTCTTT,CASSPYRDTEAFF
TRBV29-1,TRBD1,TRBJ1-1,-,TGCAGCGTTCTCGACAGGGAGGCTGAAGCTTTCTTT,CSVLDREAEAFF
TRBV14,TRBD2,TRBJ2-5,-,TGTGCCAGCAGCCGATGGACTAGTGTTAGAGAGACCCAGTACTTC,CASSRWTSVRETQYF
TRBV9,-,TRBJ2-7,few,TGTGCCAGCAGCGTAGGACAGGTTAACTACGAGCAGTACTTC,CASSVGQVNYEQYF
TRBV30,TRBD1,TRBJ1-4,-,TGTGCCTGGAGTCCCTTGACAGGGATTTTCAAAAAACTGTTTTTT,CAWSPLTGIFKKLFF
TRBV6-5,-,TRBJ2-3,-,TGTGCCAGCAGTTACTCGGGAGCGGGCACAGATACGCAGTATTTT,CASSYSGAGTDTQYF
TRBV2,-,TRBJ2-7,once,TGTGCCAGCAGGGGGGGTTACGAGCAGTACTTC,CASRGGYEQYF